A single sample is the source of the 19 T cell receptor beta chains below, sequenced in a study of T cells in Graves' hyperthyroidism and ophthalmopathy. It was RNA transcripts that yielded the amplified TCR beta CDR3 regions. The TCR CDR3 first-round RT-PCR relied on the HTBI primer set. One entry per CDR3 protein results from TCRdb running MiXCR on the multiplex PCR reads. Counted here are 500,000 to 650,000 distinct CDR3 sequences, 12% to 15% occurring once; the ten biggest clones make up roughly 13%. Sample: blood. The receptors here all came from a woman in her 40s with Graves' hyperthyroidism.

This clonotype was seen at least ten times. The chain uses TRBV2 and TRBJ1-2, with D possibly matching TRBD1 (5 bases). Germline-derived CDR1 and CDR2 are SNHLY and FYNNEI. The CDR3 covers 14 residues. V lost 2 bases, J lost 5 bases, and 12 bases lay in between. DNA for the CDR3: TGTGCCAGCAGTGAACTTCAGGGTCGGTATGGCTACACCTTC. Translated: CASSELQGRYGYTF.

This clonotype has at least ten counts. J is TRBJ1-4 and V is TRBV7-9; D possibly corresponds to TRBD1 (5 bases). CDR1 and CDR2 from the germline V gene are SEHNR and FQNEAQ (reference sequence). CDR3 length equals 21 residues. V lost 5 bases, J lost 0 bases, and 28 bases lay in between. CDR3 bases: TGTGCCAGCAGCAAGAGGTGGGGGGACCACCTGGGAGATGCAACTAATGAAAAACTGTTTTTT. It encodes CASSKRWGDHLGDATNEKLFF.

Many counts were recorded for this clonotype. The chain employs TRBV30 and TRBJ2-2; D is undetermined. Germline CDR1 GTSNPN, CDR2 SVGIG (reference sequence). There are 12 residues in the CDR3. With 0 bases removed from V and 6 bases from J, the gap between germline ends came to 5 bases. CDR3 amino acids: CAWSVEAGELFF. The CDR3 DNA reads as TGTGCCTGGAGTGTAGAGGCCGGGGAGCTGTTTTTT.

The table lists this clonotype with a few counts. The rearrangement joins TRBV6-1 to TRBJ1-4, with D maybe TRBD1 (5 bases). From germline, CDR1 is MNHNS and CDR2 SASEGT. V was trimmed by 5 bases and J by 8 bases, leaving 12 bases between them. This CDR3 has 13 amino acids. In DNA form, the CDR3 reads TGTGCCAGCAGTTCCTCCAGGGACGAAAAACTGTTTTTT. Protein product: CASSSSRDEKLFF.

A word on this clonotype: A junction end diverges from the germline sequence, so it may reflect a read error. V usage is TRBV19 and J usage is TRBJ2-1; 9 nucleotides agree with TRBD2. The length of the CDR3 is 16 residues. Germline loops: CDR1 LNHDA, CDR2 SQIVND (reference sequence). Here the CDR3 DNA reads TGTGCCTGTAGTCTGGCTAGCGGGAACGCTTACAATGAGCAGTTCTTC. It codes for CACSLASGNAYNEQFF.

This clonotype was recorded a few times. A much more abundant neighbour one base away suggests this may be a read error. This chain links TRBV28 with TRBJ1-5; D gene unclear. CDR1 is MDHEN, CDR2 SYDVKM, per germline. The CDR3 sequence is 12 residues long. The CDR3 DNA follows: TGTGCCTGCAGCCAACGGCCTCAGCCCCAGCATTTT. Its translation is CACSQRPQPQHF. Based on the CDR3 plus reference TRBV28 and TRBJ1-5, the full variable domain is DVKVTQSSRYLVKRTGEKVFLECVQDMDHENMFWYRQDPGLGLRLIYFSYDVKMKEKGDIPEGYSVSREKKERFSLILESASTNQTSMYLCACSQRPQPQHFGDGTRLSIL.

Regarding this clonotype: Possible read error: a much larger clone is one base away. The chain combines TRBV5-1 with TRBJ2-5; D perhaps matches TRBD2 (6 bases). Germline CDR1 is SGHRS and CDR2 is YFSETQ. V was clipped by 4 bases and J by 5 bases, with 18 bases between them. CDR3 size: 15 residues. The chain's CDR3 is CASSTGLGKVETQYF. CDR3 nucleotide sequence: TGCGCCAGCAGCACGGGACTGGGGAAGGTGGAGACCCAGTACTTC.

V usage is TRBV19 and J usage is TRBJ2-5; 10 nucleotides agree with TRBD2. J gave up 3 bases and V 4 bases, and 5 bases lay outside the gene matches. This CDR3 is built from 15 residues. CDR1 and CDR2 (germline): LNHDA, SQIVND (reference sequence). CDR3: CASSSLAGAEETQYF. CDR3 nucleotide sequence: TGTGCCAGTAGTAGTCTAGCGGGAGCCGAAGAGACCCAGTACTTC.

The gene calls are TRBV7-8 and TRBJ2-3; 7 bases fit TRBD2. Germline assignment: CDR1 SGHVS and CDR2 FQNEAQ. The CDR3 consists of 16 residues. J gave up 5 bases and V 3 bases, and 11 bases lay outside the gene matches. This CDR3 is CASSFYEGGTKDTQYF. The CDR3 DNA sequence: TGTGCCAGCAGCTTCTATGAGGGAGGGACTAAAGATACGCAGTATTTT.

The J gene is TRBJ2-7, the V gene TRBV9, with 7 bases that match TRBD1. Germline assignment: CDR1 SGDLS and CDR2 YYNGEE. The trim removed 2 bases at V and 0 bases at J, leaving 8 bases unmatched. This CDR3 has 16 residues. CDR3 bases: TGTGCCAGCAGCGTTGAACTGACAGGGAACTCCTACGAGCAGTACTTC. It yields the protein CASSVELTGNSYEQYF.

The V and J genes are TRBV9 and TRBJ1-3; possibly TRBD1 for D (5 bases). This CDR3 spans 16 amino acids. Germline V CDR1 and CDR2: SGDLS, YYNGEE. Trimming shortened V by 3 bases and J by 0 bases, and 13 bases separated the two germline ends. CDR3 amino acids: CASSAAGTLSGNTIYF. Written as DNA, the CDR3 is TGTGCCAGCAGCGCGGCCGGGACCCTCTCTGGAAACACCATATATTTT.

This clonotype was seen many times. V and J are TRBV10-3 and TRBJ2-7, with 9 bases matching TRBD1. From germline, CDR1 is ENHRY and CDR2 SYGVKD. The CDR3 runs 14 residues. V lost 7 bases, J lost 2 bases, and 6 bases stayed unmatched. Here the CDR3 reads CAITSGQGPYEQYF. CDR3 DNA: TGTGCCATCACTTCGGGACAGGGACCCTACGAGCAGTACTTC.

This clonotype was seen many times. The chain's CDR3 is CSVAVVGSYEQYF. The CDR3 DNA is TGCAGCGTTGCAGTCGTAGGATCCTACGAGCAGTACTTC. This chain joins TRBV29-1 and TRBJ2-7; D gene uncertain. The germline CDR1 and CDR2 sequences are SQVTM and ANQGSEA. There are 13 residues in the CDR3. V was trimmed by 4 bases and J by 1 base, leaving 11 bases between them.

This clonotype appeared many times. CDR3 DNA: TGTGCCAGCAGTTTAACCAGGGGGCTTAGCAATCAGCCCCAGCATTTT. It yields the protein CASSLTRGLSNQPQHF. The chain uses TRBV28 and TRBJ1-5; TRBD1 agrees at 8 bases. Losses at the gene ends were 2 bases for V and 0 bases for J; bases not matched to a gene: 3. Germline CDR1 is MDHEN and CDR2 is SYDVKM. The CDR3 has 16 amino acids.

This clonotype was seen only a few times. The chain couples TRBV6-1 to TRBJ1-6; 8 bases align to TRBD1. V lost 0 bases to trimming and J lost 9 bases; unmatched junction nucleotides: 4. Germline CDR1 is MNHNS and CDR2 is SASEGT. The CDR3 contains 15 residues. The CDR3 DNA sequence: TGTGCCAGCAGTGAAGCGGCAGGGGGCAGTTCACCCCTCCACTTT. This sequence encodes CASSEAAGGSSPLHF.

This clonotype has at least ten counts. This chain uses TRBV30 with TRBJ2-7; tentative D call: TRBD2 (5 bases). The CDR3 sequence is 10 residues long. In germline, CDR1 is GTSNPN, CDR2 SVGIG (reference sequence). V was cut by 7 bases and J by 6 bases, with 10 bases left in between. This CDR3 reads CASAGFEQYF. The CDR3 nucleotides are TGTGCCTCCGCGGGTTTCGAGCAGTACTTC.

The rearrangement links TRBV4-1 to TRBJ1-4; 8 positions agree with TRBD1. The CDR3 length is 17 residues. The V gene's germline CDR1 is MGHRA and CDR2 YSYEKL. V was pared by 4 bases and J by 1 base, with 8 bases of the junction left unmatched. The CDR3 is CASSPYPGGRTNEKLFF. The CDR3 DNA sequence: TGCGCCAGCAGCCCTTACCCAGGGGGCCGAACTAATGAAAAACTGTTTTTT.

There are many counts of this clonotype. This chain's CDR3 is CSGADNEQFF. Written as DNA, the CDR3 is TGCAGCGGGGCCGACAATGAGCAGTTCTTC. The genes are TRBV29-1 and TRBJ2-1; D is unresolved. Trimming removed 7 bases at V and 5 bases at J, with 6 bases between. Germline V gives CDR1 SQVTM, CDR2 ANQGSEA. CDR3 size: 10 residues.

This clonotype was counted ten times or more. The chain couples TRBV9 to TRBJ1-5; D is uncertain. Germline loops: CDR1 SGDLS, CDR2 YYNGEE. This CDR3 has 15 amino acids. V was trimmed by 1 base and J by 0 bases, leaving 8 bases between them. CDR3 nucleotide sequence: TGTGCCAGCAGCGTAAGCGGGGATAGCAATCAGCCCCAGCATTTT. As protein: CASSVSGDSNQPQHF.